A selection of T cell receptor beta chains follows, all from one sample in a study of blood T cell repertoires in COVID-19. Sequencing was performed with immunoSEQ multiplex PCR; in TCRdb, only in-frame clones are kept and a portion is missing. The sample shows 430,000 or so clones, roughly 88% of them seen only once. The sample taken for sequencing was PBMCs or T cells enriched from blood (not recorded which). These receptors were collected from a woman between 35 and 50 years old who had recovered from COVID-19. Each CDR3 is given with its conserved first and last residue. D genes are given only for firm matches. The listing skips clone size in some rows; elsewhere it reads once, few, many or a size class.

CDR3 DNA,CDR3 protein,J gene,clone size,D gene,V gene,CDR3 length
TGTGCCAGCAGCTCACCGGAGGGAGGAAACACCATATATTTT,CASSSPEGGNTIYF,TRBJ1-3,.,.,TRBV7-9,14
TGTGCCAGCAGCTCAGACCCCGGACAGATGCTGTTTTTT,CASSSDPGQMLFF,TRBJ1-4,.,.,TRBV7-8,13
TGTGCCAGCAGTCTGACAGGGGGCTTCACTGAAGCTTTCTTT,CASSLTGGFTEAFF,TRBJ1-1,.,TRBD1,TRBV2,14
TGTGCTAGTGGTTTGGGATTACTAGCTTTGAATGAGCAGTTCTTC,CASGLGLLALNEQFF,TRBJ2-1,.,.,TRBV12-5,15
TGCAGCGTTGGTCGGGGTCGGAACACCGGGGAGCTGTTTTTT,CSVGRGRNTGELFF,TRBJ2-2,.,.,TRBV29-1,14
TGTGCCAGCAGCTTGGTCGGGAGGGCGTACGAGCAGTACTTC,CASSLVGRAYEQYF,TRBJ2-7,.,TRBD2,TRBV5-6,14
TGTGCCAGCAGCCCGGGACAGGGGACTTTCTTT,CASSPGQGTFF,TRBJ1-1,.,TRBD1,TRBV12-3/TRBV12-4,11
TGTGCCAGCAGCTCAGGGGTAAAGACCCAGTACTTC,CASSSGVKTQYF,TRBJ2-5,few,.,TRBV6-5,12
TGTGCCAGCAGTTACGGTACGGGACAGAACACTGAAGCTTTCTTT,CASSYGTGQNTEAFF,TRBJ1-1,.,.,TRBV6-5,15
TGTGCCAGCAGCCATCACTTAGCTGAAGCTTTCTTT,CASSHHLAEAFF,TRBJ1-1,once,.,TRBV12-3/TRBV12-4,12
TGTGCCAGTAGTATAGCCACAGGGGCCGGGAACACTGAAGCTTTCTTT,CASSIATGAGNTEAFF,TRBJ1-1,.,TRBD1,TRBV19,16